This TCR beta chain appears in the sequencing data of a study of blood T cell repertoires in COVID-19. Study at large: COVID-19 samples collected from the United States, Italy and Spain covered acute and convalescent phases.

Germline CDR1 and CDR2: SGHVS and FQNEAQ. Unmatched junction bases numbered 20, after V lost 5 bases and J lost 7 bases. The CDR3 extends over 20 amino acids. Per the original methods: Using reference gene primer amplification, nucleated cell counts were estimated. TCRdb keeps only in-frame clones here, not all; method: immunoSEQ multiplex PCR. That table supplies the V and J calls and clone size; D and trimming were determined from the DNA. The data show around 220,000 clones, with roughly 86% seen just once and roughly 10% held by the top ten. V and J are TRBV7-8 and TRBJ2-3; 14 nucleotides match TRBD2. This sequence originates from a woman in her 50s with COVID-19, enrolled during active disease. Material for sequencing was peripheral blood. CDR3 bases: TGTGCCAGCAGCCCGCGCGGGACTAGCGGGGGTGGTATAAGCGGGAATACGCAGTATTTT. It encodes CASSPRGTSGGGISGNTQYF.